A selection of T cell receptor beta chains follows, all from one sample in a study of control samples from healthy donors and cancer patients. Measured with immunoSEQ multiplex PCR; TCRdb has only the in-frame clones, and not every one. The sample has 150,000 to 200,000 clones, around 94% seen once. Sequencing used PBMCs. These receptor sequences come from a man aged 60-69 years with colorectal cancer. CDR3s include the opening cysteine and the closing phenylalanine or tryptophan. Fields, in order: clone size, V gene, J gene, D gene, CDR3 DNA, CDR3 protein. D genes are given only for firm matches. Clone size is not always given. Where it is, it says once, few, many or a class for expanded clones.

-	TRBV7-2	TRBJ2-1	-	TGTGCCAGCAGCTTGAGCGGGCTGATGAATGAGCAGTTCTTC	CASSLSGLMNEQFF
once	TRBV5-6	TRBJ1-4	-	TGTGCCAGCAGCTTGAAAGGGAAAGGGAATGAAAAACTGTTTTTT	CASSLKGKGNEKLFF
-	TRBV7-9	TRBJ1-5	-	TGTGCCAGCAGCTTTCAGGGTGGTAGCAATCAGCCCCAGCATTTT	CASSFQGGSNQPQHF
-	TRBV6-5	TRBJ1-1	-	TGTGCCAGCAGTACCACCGGGGCTGAAGCTTTCTTT	CASSTTGAEAFF
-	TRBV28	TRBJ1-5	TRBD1	TGTGCCAGCAGTTTGACAGGGAATCCGGGCAATCAGCCCCAGCATTTT	CASSLTGNPGNQPQHF
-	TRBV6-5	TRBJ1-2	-	TGTGCCAGCAGTCCAACATGGGGCGGGTATGGCTACACCTTC	CASSPTWGGYGYTF
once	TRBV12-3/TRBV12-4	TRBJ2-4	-	TGTGCCAGCACTGGGGCAGGGGATCAGGTTCAGTACTTC	CASTGAGDQVQYF
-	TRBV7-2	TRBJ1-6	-	TGTGCCAGCAGCTTAGAGGTAACCTATAATTCACCCCTCCACTTT	CASSLEVTYNSPLHF
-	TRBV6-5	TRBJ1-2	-	TGTGCCAGCACGGCAGGTGGGCACTACTATGGCTACACCTTC	CASTAGGHYYGYTF
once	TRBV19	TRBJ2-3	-	TGTGCCAGTAGTCCCCGACAGGCCGCTAGCACAGATACGCAGTATTTT	CASSPRQAASTDTQYF
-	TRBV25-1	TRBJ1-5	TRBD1	TGTGCCAGCAGTGGCCCGGGACAGTATAGCAATCAGCCCCAGCATTTT	CASSGPGQYSNQPQHF
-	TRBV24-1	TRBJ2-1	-	TGTGCCACCAGTGACCCGGGCCTCCCGCAGTTCTTC	CATSDPGLPQFF
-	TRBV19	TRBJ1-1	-	TGTGCCAGTAGACAGGGTGGGGACACTGAAGCTTTCTTT	CASRQGGDTEAFF
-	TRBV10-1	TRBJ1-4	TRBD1	TGCGCCAGCAGTGAGTTCGAAAATAGGGACAGGAGTGCCCCAACTAATGAAAAACTGTTTTTT	CASSEFENRDRSAPTNEKLFF
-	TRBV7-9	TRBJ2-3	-	TGTGCCAGCAGATTGAGCACAGATACGCAGTATTTT	CASRLSTDTQYF
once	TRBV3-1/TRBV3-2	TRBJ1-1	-	TGTGCCAGCAGCCAAGATTCCGCATGGGGGGAAGCTTTCTTT	CASSQDSAWGEAFF
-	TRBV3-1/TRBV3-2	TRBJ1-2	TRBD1	TGTGCCAGCAGCCTTTCGACAGGGATCTATGGCTACACCTTC	CASSLSTGIYGYTF
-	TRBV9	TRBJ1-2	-	TGTGCCAGCAGCGTAGCAGGGGATGAGGGCTATGGCTACACCTTC	CASSVAGDEGYGYTF
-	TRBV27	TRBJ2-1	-	TGTGCCAGCACAATTTCCGGGGAAGGGAATGAGCAGTTCTTC	CASTISGEGNEQFF
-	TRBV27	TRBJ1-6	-	TGTGCCAGCAGCATGGTTTATAATTCACCCCTCCACTTT	CASSMVYNSPLHF
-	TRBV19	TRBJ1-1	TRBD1	TGTGCCAGTAGTGGGACAGGGGGCCAGGACACTGAAGCTTTCTTT	CASSGTGGQDTEAFF
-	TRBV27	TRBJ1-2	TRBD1	TGTGCCAGCAGTGCCGCCGGGACAGGGCCCTATGGCTACACCTTC	CASSAAGTGPYGYTF
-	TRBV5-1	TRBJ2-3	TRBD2	TGCGCCAGCAACAGCGGGGCAACAGATACGCAGTATTTT	CASNSGATDTQYF
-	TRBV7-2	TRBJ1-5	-	TGTGCCAGCAGCTTGCAGGGGATGGGCAATCAGCCCCAGCATTTT	CASSLQGMGNQPQHF
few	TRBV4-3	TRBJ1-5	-	TGCGCCAGCAGCCAAGATGTGGGCCCCTATAGCAATCAGCCCCAGCATTTT	CASSQDVGPYSNQPQHF
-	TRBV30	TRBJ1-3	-	TGTGCCTGGGAGGGGCATTCGACGGGAAACACCATATATTTT	CAWEGHSTGNTIYF
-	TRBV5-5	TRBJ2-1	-	TGTGCCAGCAGCTTGGTAAAGTCCTACAATGAGCAGTTCTTC	CASSLVKSYNEQFF
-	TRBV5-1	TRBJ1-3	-	TGCGCCAGCAGCTTCACAGGTGACTCTGGAAACACCATATATTTT	CASSFTGDSGNTIYF
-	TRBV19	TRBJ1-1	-	TGTGCCAGTAACCTAGTTGGCACTGAAGCTTTCTTT	CASNLVGTEAFF
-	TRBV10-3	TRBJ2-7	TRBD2	TGTGCCATCAGTGAGATCGGGGGGGGCCCCTACGAGCAGTACTTC	CAISEIGGGPYEQYF
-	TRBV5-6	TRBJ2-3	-	TGTGCCAGCAGCAAGACATATAGCACAGATACGCAGTATTTT	CASSKTYSTDTQYF
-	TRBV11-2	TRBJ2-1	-	TGTGCCAGCAGCCCGCTACAATGGACAGCCTTGGGCAGTGAGCAGTTCTTC	CASSPLQWTALGSEQFF
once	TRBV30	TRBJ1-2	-	TGTGCCTGGAGTGTGCCAGGGAAAGGCGGCTACACCTTC	CAWSVPGKGGYTF
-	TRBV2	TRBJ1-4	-	TGTGCCAGCAGTGTCCTGGGGGAAAAACTGTTTTTT	CASSVLGEKLFF
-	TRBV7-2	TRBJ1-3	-	TGTGCCAGCAGCTCACAGGGCCTCTCTGGAAACACCATATATTTT	CASSSQGLSGNTIYF
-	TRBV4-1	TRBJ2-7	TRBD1	TGCGCCAGCAGCCAGTACAGGGGGACCTACGAGCAGTACTTC	CASSQYRGTYEQYF
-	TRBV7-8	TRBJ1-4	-	TGTGCCAGCAGCTCCTTTGACTGGGCGAATGAAAAACTGTTTTTT	CASSSFDWANEKLFF
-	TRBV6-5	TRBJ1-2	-	TGTGCCAGCAGCCTACAGGGACTTATTGGCTACACCTTC	CASSLQGLIGYTF
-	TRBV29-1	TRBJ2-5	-	TGCAGCGCCAGGATGGGGGAGACCCAGTACTTC	CSARMGETQYF
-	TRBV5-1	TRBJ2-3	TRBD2	TGCGCCAGCAGCCCTATAGCGGGGGCCCTCACAGATACGCAGTATTTT	CASSPIAGALTDTQYF
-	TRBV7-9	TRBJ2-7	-	TGTGCCAGCAGCTTCCATACCATTCGCGAGCAGTACTTC	CASSFHTIREQYF
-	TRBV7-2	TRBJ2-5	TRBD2	TGTGCCAGCAGCCAGACTAGCGGATCTCAAGAGACCCAGTACTTC	CASSQTSGSQETQYF
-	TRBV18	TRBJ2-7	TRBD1	TGTGCCAGCTCGCGGGACAGGGGGTCTTACGAGCAGTACTTC	CASSRDRGSYEQYF
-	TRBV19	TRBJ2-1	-	TGTGCCAGTAGCATAGACTACCTCCCGGGGAATGAGCAGTTCTTC	CASSIDYLPGNEQFF
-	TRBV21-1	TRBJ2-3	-	TGTGCCAGCAGCAACGGACTAGCGGGGGCCGATAGCACAGATACGCAGTATTTT	CASSNGLAGADSTDTQYF
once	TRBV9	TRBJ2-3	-	TGTGCCAGCAGCGTAGGTGTGGGGGGCTTCACAGATACGCAGTATTTT	CASSVGVGGFTDTQYF
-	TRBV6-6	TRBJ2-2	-	TGTGCCAGCAGTTACTCGAGTGACACCGGGGAGCTGTTTTTT	CASSYSSDTGELFF
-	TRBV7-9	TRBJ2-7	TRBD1	TGTGCCAGCAGCCCCGGGACAGGGGGTTTCAACGAGCAGTACTTC	CASSPGTGGFNEQYF